This T cell receptor (beta chain) appears in the sequencing data of a study of blood T cell repertoires in COVID-19. Study details: Collection of acute and convalescent COVID-19 samples took place in the United States, Italy and Spain.

This clone has only a few counts. Germline-derived CDR1 and CDR2 are SGHAT and FQNNGV. The ends were cut back, 1 base at V and 5 bases at J, with 6 bases in the middle. The CDR3 covers 12 residues. Sequenced by immunoSEQ multiplex PCR; TCRdb stores in-frame clones only, minus some. The profile covers some 450,000 clones, with approximately 88% appearing a single time and roughly 12% taken by the ten largest. The source of this sequence is a woman in her 50s with COVID-19, enrolled during active disease. The gene calls are TRBV11-2 and TRBJ2-7; no firm D call. Material: peripheral blood. DNA for the CDR3: TGTGCCAGCAGCTTAGCCCTCGACGAGCAGTACTTC. Amino acids: CASSLALDEQYF. The variable domain in full, completed from reference TRBV11-2 and TRBJ2-7, reads EAGVAQSPRYKIIEKRQSVAFWCNPISGHATLYWYQQILGQGPKLLIQFQNNGVVDDSQLPKDRFSAERLKGVDSTLKIQPAKLEDSAVYLCASSLALDEQYFGPGTRLTVT.